This T cell receptor (beta chain) derives from a study of blood T cell repertoires in COVID-19. Whole-study context: Acute and convalescent COVID-19 samples came from the United States, Italy and Spain.

Per the original data handling: By means of reference gene primer amplification, nucleated cell counts were estimated. Sequenced by immunoSEQ multiplex PCR; TCRdb stores in-frame clones only, minus some. The DNA was the basis for D and trimming; V, J and clone size are from that table. The top ten hold 5.5% of the sample, which has approximately 63,000 clones, 65% to 85% seen once. This CDR3 spans 11 amino acids. Germline values: CDR1 MNHEY, CDR2 SVGAGI. Between the trimmed V and J ends, which lost 3 bases and 11 bases, there was a span of 9 bases. This TCR came from a woman in her 70s with acute or convalescent COVID-19. The chain is built from TRBV6-5 and TRBJ2-3; D unresolved. The source material was peripheral blood. DNA for the CDR3: TGTGCCAGCAGTTATCAACGGGTGCAGTATTTT. Amino acid sequence: CASSYQRVQYF.